The 32 T cell receptor beta chains presented below share a single source sample, sequenced in a study of blood T cell repertoires in COVID-19. Repertoires were generated with immunoSEQ multiplex PCR, while TCRdb's copy carries only in-frame clones and drops some. The sample lists about 270,000 clones, around 90% seen once, with roughly 4.3% in the top ten. The sample was PBMCs or T cells enriched from blood (not recorded which). The receptors were sampled from a woman under 40 with acute COVID-19.

The chain links TRBV7-2 to TRBJ2-7; TRBD1 matches at 8 bases. Unmatched junction bases numbered 7, after V lost 5 bases and J lost 4 bases. The germline gives CDR1 SGHTA, CDR2 FQGNSA. CDR3 length: 14 amino acids. CDR3 region: CASSASGQVYEQYF. CDR3 in DNA: TGTGCCAGCAGCGCCTCGGGACAGGTGTACGAGCAGTACTTC.

In this sample, this clone turned up once. V usage is TRBV10-3 and J usage is TRBJ2-3, with 10 bases matching TRBD1. Unmatched junction bases numbered 11, after V lost 3 bases and J lost 5 bases. Germline-derived CDR1 and CDR2 are ENHRY and SYGVKD. The CDR3 is 17 amino acids. Written as DNA, the CDR3 is TGTGCCATCAGTGACCCCGAACGGGACAGGGGAGGAGATACGCAGTATTTT. As protein: CAISDPERDRGGDTQYF.

The chain is built from TRBV9 and TRBJ2-3; no firm D call. Germline CDR1 reads SGDLS; CDR2 reads YYNGEE. Trimming took 2 bases from V and 2 from J, leaving 3 bases between them. This CDR3 region has 12 residues. The CDR3: CASSVNTDTQYF. CDR3 coding DNA: TGTGCCAGCAGCGTCAACACAGATACGCAGTATTTT.

This clone was seen only a few times. The rearrangement uses TRBV27 and TRBJ1-5; 11 nucleotides agree with TRBD1. CDR1 is MNHEY, CDR2 SMNVEV, per germline (reference sequence). The trim removed 5 bases at V and 5 bases at J, leaving 5 bases unmatched. CDR3 length: 15 amino acids. CDR3 protein: CASSKSGQGDQPQHF. The CDR3 DNA sequence: TGTGCCAGCAGTAAATCGGGACAGGGGGATCAGCCCCAGCATTTT.

The gene calls are TRBV6-5 and TRBJ1-1; no firm D call. The CDR3 has 15 residues. V dropped 5 bases and J dropped 5 bases, with 18 bases sitting between them. Germline lookup yields CDR1 MNHEY and CDR2 SVGAGI. The CDR3 region is CASSTSVTRGTEAFF. As DNA, the CDR3 is TGTGCCAGCAGTACCTCGGTCACAAGAGGGACTGAAGCTTTCTTT.

This clone appeared once. The gene calls are TRBV5-1 and TRBJ2-1, with 16 bases fitting TRBD2. V lost 7 bases to trimming and J lost 7 bases; unmatched junction nucleotides: 17. CDR1 and CDR2 from the germline V gene are SGHRS and YFSETQ. This CDR3 has 19 amino acids. DNA of the CDR3: TGCGCCAGCCACCGAAAGACAGGGCTGGGACTAGCGGGAGGGAATGAGCAGTTCTTC. This gives the protein CASHRKTGLGLAGGNEQFF.

The chain employs TRBV19 and TRBJ1-1; D not resolved. Germline V gene sequence: CDR1 LNHDA, CDR2 SQIVND (reference sequence). Trimming cost V 3 bases and J 7 bases, with 12 bases left between them. This CDR3 is built from 13 residues. CDR3 amino acids: CASSMIAGYEAFF. The CDR3 bases are TGTGCCAGTAGTATGATAGCCGGCTATGAAGCTTTCTTT.

This sequence joins TRBV25-1 and TRBJ1-2; 8 nucleotides match TRBD1. The germline V gene encodes CDR1 MGHDK and CDR2 SYGVNS. The ends lost 6 bases at V and 4 bases at J; junction bases unmatched: 10. This CDR3 comprises 15 residues. In DNA, the CDR3 is TGTGCCAGCAGCCTGGGGGGACAGGAGCTCTATGGCTACACCTTC. This encodes CASSLGGQELYGYTF.

The chain joins TRBV7-9 to TRBJ2-1; 10 bases fit TRBD1. CDR3 length equals 16 residues. V lost 1 base and J lost 7; bases outside the gene matches: 7. CDR1 and CDR2 (germline): SEHNR, FQNEAQ (reference sequence). For the CDR3, the DNA is TGTGCCAGCAGCTTAGTCGGGACAGGGGATCGTAATGAGCAGTTCTTC. Protein product: CASSLVGTGDRNEQFF.

This chain joins TRBV29-1 and TRBJ1-5; TRBD1 is a possible D gene (6 bases). Germline V gives CDR1 SQVTM, CDR2 ANQGSEA. V was clipped by 4 bases and J by 4 bases, with 17 bases between them. The CDR3 length is 15 residues. CDR3: CSVVLLGGRNQPQHF. The CDR3 nucleotides read TGCAGCGTTGTTTTGTTGGGGGGGCGGAATCAGCCCCAGCATTTT.

The rearrangement links TRBV7-2 to TRBJ2-7; a possible D gene is TRBD1 (6 bases). The CDR3 runs to 13 residues. The germline V gene has CDR1 SGHTA and CDR2 FQGNSA. Trimming pared 4 bases from V and 0 bases from J, leaving 7 bases between. Here the CDR3 DNA reads TGTGCCAGCAGCTGGGGGCTCTCCTACGAGCAGTACTTC. Its translation: CASSWGLSYEQYF.

In its sample, this clone was seen a few times. The chain links TRBV7-3 to TRBJ1-6; TRBD1 matches 7 bases. Trimming cost V 5 bases and J 5 bases; bases outside gene matches: 9. CDR1 SGHTA and CDR2 FQGTGA come from the germline V gene. The CDR3 runs 16 residues. In nucleotides, the CDR3 is TGTGCCAGCAGCCCCTCCGGGACAGATAATAATTCACCCCTCCACTTT. As protein: CASSPSGTDNNSPLHF.

The V and J genes are TRBV27 and TRBJ1-5; D remains ambiguous. The ends were cut back, 4 bases at V and 3 bases at J, with 19 bases in the middle. Per the germline V gene, CDR1 is MNHEY and CDR2 is SMNVEV (reference sequence). The CDR3 totals 17 residues. CDR3 loop: CASSSSWSSATNQPQHF. Written as DNA, the CDR3 is TGTGCCAGCAGTTCCTCTTGGTCCAGCGCTACCAATCAGCCCCAGCATTTT.

With respect to this clone: Being one base from a much bigger clone, this may be a read error. Other DNA sequences of this sample code for an identical CDR3. The chain uses TRBV19 and TRBJ2-3, with 12 bases matching TRBD2. Germline V gene data show CDR1 as LNHDA and CDR2 as SQIVND (reference sequence). CDR3 length: 14 residues. After removal of 4 bases from V and 6 bases from J, the junction contained 2 bases not matched to a gene. The CDR3 DNA reads as TGTGCCAGTAGTACTAGCGGGAGGGCCGATACGCAGTATTTT. The encoded protein is CASSTSGRADTQYF.

The rearrangement uses TRBV29-1 and TRBJ1-1; weak D call: TRBD1 (6 bases). From germline, CDR1 is SQVTM and CDR2 ANQGSEA. The V gene lost 5 bases and the J gene lost 5 bases, with 18 bases spanning the gap. There are 14 residues in the CDR3. CDR3 DNA sequence: TGCAGCGTTTACGGGGGGCCGGATGGGACTGAAGCTTTCTTT. Translating gives CSVYGGPDGTEAFF.

This chain links TRBV5-6 with TRBJ2-1, with 8 positions matching TRBD1. This CDR3 region has 14 residues. Germline V gene data show CDR1 as SGHDT and CDR2 as YYEEEE. V lost 0 bases and J lost 12; bases outside the gene matches: 8. Written as DNA, the CDR3 is TGTGCCAGCAGCTTGGAAACAGGGGGAATAGGGCAGTTCTTC. Protein product: CASSLETGGIGQFF.

The chain joins TRBV29-1 to TRBJ2-7; TRBD2 matches 7 bases. J lost 3 bases, V lost 1 base, and 12 bases had no gene match. The CDR3 extends over 16 amino acids. Germline assignment: CDR1 SQVTM and CDR2 ANQGSEA. CDR3 bases: TGCAGCGTTGAAGTGTTTGATGACCCGGGAGGCTACGAGCAGTACTTC. Its protein product is CSVEVFDDPGGYEQYF.

The J gene is TRBJ2-2, the V gene TRBV2; TRBD2 matches at 10 bases. Germline values: CDR1 SNHLY, CDR2 FYNNEI. Unmatched junction bases numbered 5, after V lost 1 base and J lost 6 bases. The CDR3 extends over 16 amino acids. The CDR3 bases are TGTGCCAGCAGTGAAGACGGGCTAGCGGGAGCCGGGGAGCTGTTTTTT. Translating it yields CASSEDGLAGAGELFF. The full variable domain, with the rest looked up from reference TRBV2 and TRBJ2-2, is EPEVTQTPSHQVTQMGQEVILRCVPISNHLYFYWYRQILGQKVEFLVSFYNNEISEKSEIFDDQFSVERPDGSNFTLKIRSTKLEDSAMYFCASSEDGLAGAGELFFGEGSRLTVL.

This sequence joins TRBV18 and TRBJ2-7; the match to TRBD1 covers 7 bases. The germline V gene has CDR1 KGHSH and CDR2 LQKENI. This CDR3 spans 15 amino acids. V shed 3 bases and J 4 bases; nucleotides not matched to a gene: 9. CDR3 in amino acids: CASSPPGGVVYEQYF. The CDR3 nucleotides are TGTGCCAGCTCACCGCCAGGGGGAGTAGTTTACGAGCAGTACTTC.

The chain employs TRBV7-9 and TRBJ2-2, with 10 bases fitting TRBD2. The V and J ends lost 5 bases and 6 bases, in that order; junction bases with no gene match: 6. The germline V gene encodes CDR1 SEHNR and CDR2 FQNEAQ (reference sequence). The length of the CDR3 is 15 residues. In DNA, the CDR3 is TGTGCCAGCAGCCACCGACTAGCGGGCGCCGGGGAGCTGTTTTTT. Translation: CASSHRLAGAGELFF.

By share, this clone counts as medium-sized. Distinct nucleotide sequences in the sample also encode this CDR3. This sequence joins TRBV10-3 and TRBJ2-3; 10 bases match TRBD2. The CDR3 consists of 14 residues. The V segment lost 6 bases and the J segment 0 bases; nucleotides outside the gene matches: 0. The germline gives CDR1 ENHRY, CDR2 SYGVKD. The chain's CDR3 is CAIRTSGSTDTQYF. The DNA for the CDR3 is TGTGCCATCAGGACTAGCGGGAGCACAGATACGCAGTATTTT.

V gene TRBV18 combines with J gene TRBJ2-3, with TRBD2 matching 16 bases. This CDR3 is 16 amino acids long. Trimming removed 0 bases from V and 12 bases from J; junction bases left unmatched: 6. CDR1 and CDR2 from the germline V gene are KGHSH and LQKENI. The CDR3 loop reads CASSPPGLAGGPSQYF. CDR3 DNA: TGTGCCAGCTCACCACCGGGACTAGCGGGAGGGCCTTCACAGTATTTT.

The genes are TRBV9 and TRBJ2-7, with TRBD2 matching over 10 bases. In germline, CDR1 is SGDLS, CDR2 YYNGEE. V dropped 4 bases and J dropped 3; count of bases not matched to a gene: 7. The CDR3 loop spans 15 amino acids. CDR3 residues: CASSRPTSGYYEQYF. The CDR3 nucleotides read TGTGCCAGCAGCCGACCGACTAGCGGGTACTACGAGCAGTACTTC.

This clone has just one count. The chain combines TRBV10-2 with TRBJ1-3, with 8 bases identical to TRBD1. Germline CDR1 and CDR2: WSHSY and SAAADI. The CDR3 extends over 17 amino acids. The junction had 14 bases not matched to a gene; V was cut back by 6 bases and J by 4 bases. For the CDR3, the DNA is TGCGCCAGCAGGGGTGCCTCGACAGGGGCGGGCGGAAACACCATATATTTT. Its protein is CASRGASTGAGGNTIYF.

This chain joins TRBV9 and TRBJ2-1, with 9 bases that match TRBD2. The CDR3 covers 16 residues. From germline, CDR1 is SGDLS and CDR2 YYNGEE. J gave up 8 bases and V 3 bases, and 12 bases lay outside the gene matches. The CDR3 sequence is CASSAGGREGTDEQFF. The CDR3 DNA reads as TGTGCCAGCAGCGCCGGAGGGCGGGAGGGTACGGATGAGCAGTTCTTC.

The chain has TRBV7-9 and TRBJ2-1; perhaps TRBD1 as D (6 bases). The CDR3 runs to 18 residues. CDR1 SEHNR and CDR2 FQNEAQ come from the germline V gene (reference sequence). Trimming pared 2 bases from V and 6 bases from J, leaving 23 bases between. The CDR3 sequence is CASSLKGDLLGSGNEQFF. The CDR3 coding sequence is TGTGCCAGCAGCTTAAAGGGGGATTTACTAGGGTCGGGCAATGAGCAGTTCTTC.

Notes on this clone: The same CDR3 arises from other DNA sequences in this sample as well. The chain carries TRBV19 and TRBJ2-7, with TRBD2 identical over 7 bases. Trimming at V came to 5 bases and at J to 7 bases, leaving 5 bases not matched to a gene. Looked up from germline, CDR1 is LNHDA and CDR2 is SQIVND (reference sequence). The CDR3 totals 12 residues. CDR3 nucleotides: TGTGCCAGTAGTCGGCAGGGAGGGGAGCAGTACTTC. It specifies CASSRQGGEQYF.

The chain links TRBV28 to TRBJ1-1, with D possibly being TRBD1 (5 bases). The CDR3 sequence is 15 residues long. The germline V gene has CDR1 MDHEN and CDR2 SYDVKM. Trimming removed 7 bases at V and 1 base at J, with 16 bases between. The CDR3 is CASTGRRGGNTEAFF. CDR3 DNA sequence: TGTGCCAGCACTGGAAGGAGGGGTGGGAACACTGAAGCTTTCTTT.

In this sample, this clone turned up a few times. The chain links TRBV5-4 to TRBJ2-7, with 8 bases matching TRBD2. This CDR3 spans 16 amino acids. Germline assignment: CDR1 SGHNT and CDR2 YYREEE (reference sequence). Trimming took 0 bases from V and 4 from J; bases not matched to a gene: 9. CDR3 DNA sequence: TGTGCCAGCAGCTTGGGTCTTGCGGGGGGTTCGTACGAGCAGTACTTC. Protein: CASSLGLAGGSYEQYF.

The V and J genes are TRBV10-3 and TRBJ2-3, with 7 bases fitting TRBD2. The CDR3 is 15 amino acids. Per the germline V gene, CDR1 is ENHRY and CDR2 is SYGVKD. With V trimmed by 6 bases and J by 6 bases, 12 bases remained unmatched. CDR3 coding DNA: TGTGCCATCAGGGACCAGGCGTCAGCGGGGGATACGCAGTATTTT. It encodes CAIRDQASAGDTQYF.

The rearrangement joins TRBV5-6 to TRBJ1-2, with 12 positions matching TRBD1. Germline V lookup: CDR1 SGHDT, CDR2 YYEEEE. CDR3 length equals 18 residues. J gave up 4 bases and V 1 base, and 11 bases lay outside the gene matches. Here the CDR3 reads CASSLWGTGGLHAYGYTF. The CDR3 nucleotides read TGTGCCAGCAGCTTGTGGGGGACAGGGGGCCTCCATGCCTATGGCTACACCTTC.

The chain employs TRBV4-3 and TRBJ1-1, with D hard to call. This CDR3 is 15 amino acids long. Germline V gives CDR1 LGHNA, CDR2 YSLEER. V shed 5 bases and J shed 1 base, with 14 bases lying between them. CDR3 protein: CASSEPAGGNTEAFF. The CDR3, as DNA: TGCGCCAGCAGCGAACCCGCCGGCGGGAACACTGAAGCTTTCTTT.